This T cell receptor (beta chain) derives from a study of blood T cell repertoires in COVID-19. The data were produced by immunoSEQ multiplex PCR, yet TCRdb's version contains in-frame clones alone and is incomplete. Among approximately 240,000 clones listed, 75% to 90% were seen once. Sequencing was performed on peripheral blood. The TCR was taken from a woman younger than 45 who had recovered from COVID-19.

The CDR3 protein is CASSEQGKDTEAFF. DNA for the CDR3: TGCGCCAGCAGTGAACAGGGAAAGGACACTGAAGCTTTCTTT. The rearrangement uses TRBV5-1 and TRBJ1-1; D perhaps matches TRBD1 (6 bases). This CDR3 region has 14 residues. Germline assignment: CDR1 SGHRS and CDR2 YFSETQ. Trimming left V 5 bases short and J 3 bases short, with 14 bases between.